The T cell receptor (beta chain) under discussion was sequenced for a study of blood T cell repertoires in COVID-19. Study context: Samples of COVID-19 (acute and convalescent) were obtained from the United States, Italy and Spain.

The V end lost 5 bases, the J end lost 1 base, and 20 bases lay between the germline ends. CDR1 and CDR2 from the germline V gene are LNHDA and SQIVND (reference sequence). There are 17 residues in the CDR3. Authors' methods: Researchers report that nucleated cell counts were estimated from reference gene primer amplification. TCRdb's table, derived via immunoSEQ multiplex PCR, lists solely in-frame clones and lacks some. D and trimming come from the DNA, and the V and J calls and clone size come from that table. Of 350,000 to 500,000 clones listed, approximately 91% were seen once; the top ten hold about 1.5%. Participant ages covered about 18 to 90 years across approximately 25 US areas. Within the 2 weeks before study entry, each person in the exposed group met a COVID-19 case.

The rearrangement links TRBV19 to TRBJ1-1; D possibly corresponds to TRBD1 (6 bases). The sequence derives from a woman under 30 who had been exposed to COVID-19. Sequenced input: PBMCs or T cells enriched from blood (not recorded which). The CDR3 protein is CASSPLRAQGSNTEAFF. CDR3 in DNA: TGTGCCAGTAGTCCTTTAAGGGCGCAGGGGTCGAACACTGAAGCTTTCTTT.